This entry lists 3 T cell receptor beta chains sequenced from one sample in a study of cytomegalovirus exposure and HLA in healthy donors. Sequencing was performed with immunoSEQ multiplex PCR; in TCRdb, only in-frame clones are kept and a portion is missing. Of about 160,000 clones listed, around 96% are singletons. The sequencing sample was made of PBMCs. The receptors stem from a woman aged 18-29 years in good health and CMV-seronegative.

This clone was seen a single time. The V and J genes are TRBV7-9 and TRBJ1-1; D is undetermined. Per the germline V gene, CDR1 is SEHNR and CDR2 is FQNEAQ (reference sequence). CDR3 length: 11 amino acids. The V end was cut by 0 bases, the J end by 6 bases, with 2 bases between. The CDR3 here is CASSLAAEAFF. As DNA, the CDR3 is TGTGCCAGCAGCTTAGCCGCTGAAGCTTTCTTT.

The chain combines TRBV7-8 with TRBJ2-2; 12 positions agree with TRBD1. The V segment lost 5 bases and the J segment 5 bases; nucleotides outside the gene matches: 3. Germline V CDR1 and CDR2: SGHVS, FQNEAQ. This CDR3 contains 15 residues. DNA for the CDR3: TGTGCCAGCAGCGGGACAGGGGGCTCAACCGGGGAGCTGTTTTTT. It specifies CASSGTGGSTGELFF.

The chain joins TRBV30 to TRBJ2-7, with no clear D. The CDR3 sequence is 14 residues long. Per the germline V gene, CDR1 is GTSNPN and CDR2 is SVGIG (reference sequence). V gave up 5 bases and J gave up 0 bases, with 14 bases separating them. The CDR3 coding sequence is TGTGCCTGGCGCCAGCAGGTTAGCTCCTACGAGCAGTACTTC. It codes for CAWRQQVSSYEQYF.